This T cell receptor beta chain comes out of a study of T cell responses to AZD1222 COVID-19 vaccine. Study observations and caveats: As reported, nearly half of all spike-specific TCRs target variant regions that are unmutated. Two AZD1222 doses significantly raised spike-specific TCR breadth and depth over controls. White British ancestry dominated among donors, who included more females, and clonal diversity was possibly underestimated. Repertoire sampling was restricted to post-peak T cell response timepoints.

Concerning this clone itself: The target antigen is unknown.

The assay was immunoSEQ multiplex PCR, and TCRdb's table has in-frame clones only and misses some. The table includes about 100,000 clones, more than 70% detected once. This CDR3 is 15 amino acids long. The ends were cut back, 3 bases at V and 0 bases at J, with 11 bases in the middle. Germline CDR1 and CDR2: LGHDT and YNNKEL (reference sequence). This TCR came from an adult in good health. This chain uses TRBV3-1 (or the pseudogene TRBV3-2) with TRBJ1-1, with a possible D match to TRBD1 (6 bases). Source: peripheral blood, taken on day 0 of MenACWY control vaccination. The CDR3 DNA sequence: TGTGCCAGCAGCCATTCCGACAGGCTGAACACTGAAGCTTTCTTT. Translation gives CASSHSDRLNTEAFF.